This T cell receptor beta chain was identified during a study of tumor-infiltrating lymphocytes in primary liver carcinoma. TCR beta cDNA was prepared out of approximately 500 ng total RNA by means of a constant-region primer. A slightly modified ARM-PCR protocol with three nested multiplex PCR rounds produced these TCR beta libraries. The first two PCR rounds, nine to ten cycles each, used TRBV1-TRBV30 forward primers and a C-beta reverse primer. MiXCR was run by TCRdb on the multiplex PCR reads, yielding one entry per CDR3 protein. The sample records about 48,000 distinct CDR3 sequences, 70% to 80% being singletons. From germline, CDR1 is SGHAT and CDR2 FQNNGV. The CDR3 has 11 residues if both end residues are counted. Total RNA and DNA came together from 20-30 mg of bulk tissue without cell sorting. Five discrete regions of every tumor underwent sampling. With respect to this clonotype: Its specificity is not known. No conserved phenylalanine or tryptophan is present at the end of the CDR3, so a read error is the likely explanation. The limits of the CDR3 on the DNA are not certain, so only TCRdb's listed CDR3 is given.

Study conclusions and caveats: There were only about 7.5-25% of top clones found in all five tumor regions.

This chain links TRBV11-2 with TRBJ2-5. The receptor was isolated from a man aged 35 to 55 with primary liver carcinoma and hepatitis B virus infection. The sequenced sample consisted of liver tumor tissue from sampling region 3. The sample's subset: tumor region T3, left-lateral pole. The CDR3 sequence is CASTLEETLCL.